A single sample gave rise to the 20 T cell receptor beta chains below, sequenced in a study of graft-versus-host responses after intestinal transplantation. Clones were read by immunoSEQ multiplex PCR, and TCRdb kept only the in-frame ones, dropping some. Found here are 62,000 or so clones, 85% to 95% of them singletons; the top ten hold around 1.7%. Their antigen targets remain unknown. Specimen: unstimulated CD8+ T cells sorted from spleen or lymph node cells, collected before transplant. These receptor sequences come from a human donor who was the organ donor for an intestinal transplant.

This clone came up once. V and J are TRBV5-5 and TRBJ2-7; TRBD2 aligns across 10 bases. The CDR3 consists of 16 residues. Trimming cost V 0 bases and J 6 bases; bases outside gene matches: 9. The germline gives CDR1 SGHKS, CDR2 YYEKEE (reference sequence). The CDR3 spells CASSLATSSGRGEQYF. DNA for the CDR3: TGTGCCAGCAGCTTGGCCACTTCTAGCGGGAGAGGCGAGCAGTACTTC.

The chain employs TRBV13 and TRBJ2-5; TRBD1 aligns across 8 bases. The J call could be wrong; TRBJ2-7 is a better fit for the DNA end. Germline V gene lookup returns CDR1 PRHDT and CDR2 FYEKMQ (reference sequence). The length of the CDR3 is 16 residues. CDR3 region: CASSLGGGRGLDEQYF. The DNA for the CDR3 is TGTGCCAGCAGCTTAGGCGGGGGCAGGGGGCTTGACGAGCAGTACTTC.

The chain couples TRBV10-3 to TRBJ1-2; TRBD1 aligns across 9 bases. The length of the CDR3 is 16 residues. V lost 3 bases and J lost 2; bases outside the gene matches: 7. CDR1 is ENHRY, CDR2 SYGVKD, per germline. CDR3 in amino acids: CAISEFWDRENYGYTF. The DNA for the CDR3 is TGTGCCATCAGTGAATTTTGGGACAGGGAAAACTATGGCTACACCTTC.

The sample holds one count of this clone. The CDR3 coding sequence is TGTGCCAGCATACCCGACTGGGGGGATCCAGATACGCAGTATTTT. Translation gives CASIPDWGDPDTQYF. The chain uses TRBV7-2 and TRBJ2-3, with D possibly TRBD2 on 6 matching bases. This CDR3 region has 15 residues. Between the trimmed V and J ends, which lost 7 bases and 4 bases, there was a span of 18 bases. The germline V gene encodes CDR1 SGHTA and CDR2 FQGNSA.

This clone was seen only once. The chain recombines TRBV28 with TRBJ2-7; TRBD1 agrees at 7 bases. CDR1 and CDR2 (germline): MDHEN, SYDVKM. V gave up 4 bases and J gave up 0 bases; unmatched junction bases: 6. This CDR3 spans 15 amino acids. CDR3 region: CASSSGQEASYEQYF. Written as DNA, the CDR3 is TGTGCCAGCAGTTCTGGACAGGAGGCCTCCTACGAGCAGTACTTC.

J is TRBJ1-1 and V is TRBV5-1, with TRBD1 matching 7 bases. The CDR3 runs to 14 residues. Germline CDR1 is SGHRS and CDR2 is YFSETQ. V was clipped by 3 bases and J by 6 bases; unmatched bases: 8. DNA of the CDR3: TGCGCCAGCAGCTGGACAGGCGGTAACCCTGAAGCTTTCTTT. This codes for CASSWTGGNPEAFF.

The V gene is TRBV19, the J gene TRBJ1-5; D remains ambiguous. The CDR3 runs to 16 residues. Per germline, CDR1 LNHDA and CDR2 SQIVND (reference sequence). The V gene lost 3 bases and the J gene lost 3 bases, with 15 bases spanning the gap. For the CDR3, the DNA is TGTGCCAGTAGTATGAAGAGGTTGGTCCCCAATCAGCCCCAGCATTTT. This sequence encodes CASSMKRLVPNQPQHF.

This clone was picked up one time. This chain joins TRBV19 and TRBJ2-7; D might be TRBD2 (5 bases). This CDR3 is 12 amino acids long. V was shortened by 8 bases and J by 7 bases, with 15 bases between the two germline ends. The germline V gene encodes CDR1 LNHDA and CDR2 SQIVND (reference sequence). The CDR3 nucleotides are TGTGCCAGTGGGATGGACTTAGGGGAGCAGTACTTC. This sequence encodes CASGMDLGEQYF.

The V and J genes are TRBV4-1 and TRBJ2-2; maybe TRBD1 (5 bases). Trimming cost V 5 bases and J 5 bases, with 9 bases left between them. The CDR3 runs to 13 residues. Per the germline V gene, CDR1 is MGHRA and CDR2 is YSYEKL. This chain's CDR3 is CASSLQGTGELFF. The CDR3 bases are TGCGCCAGCAGCTTGCAGGGAACCGGGGAGCTGTTTTTT.

The V gene is TRBV10-3, the J gene TRBJ2-7; TRBD2 agrees at 8 bases. The CDR3 has 13 amino acids. Trimming cost V 6 bases and J 3 bases; bases outside gene matches: 4. In germline, CDR1 is ENHRY, CDR2 SYGVKD. The CDR3 is CAIRKLADYEQYF. For the CDR3, the DNA is TGTGCCATCAGGAAACTAGCGGACTACGAGCAGTACTTC.

The chain joins TRBV10-1 to TRBJ2-5; D may be TRBD1 (5 bases). The CDR3 consists of 17 residues. Germline CDR1 and CDR2: WNHNN and SYGVQD (reference sequence). V lost 3 bases and J lost 4, with 21 bases in between. The CDR3 spells CASSDKFRVEYPETQYF. CDR3 nucleotides: TGCGCCAGCAGTGATAAGTTCAGGGTAGAGTATCCAGAGACCCAGTACTTC.

This chain links TRBV7-8 with TRBJ1-4; D ambiguous. This CDR3 spans 16 amino acids. Germline V gives CDR1 SGHVS, CDR2 FQNEAQ. Between the trimmed V and J ends, which lost 5 bases and 5 bases, there was a span of 18 bases. In DNA form, the CDR3 reads TGTGCCAGCAGCCGCCCCCTTGCGGAGAACAATGAAAAACTGTTTTTT. Its protein is CASSRPLAENNEKLFF.

This chain joins TRBV9 and TRBJ2-3; D uncertain. CDR1 and CDR2 (germline): SGDLS, YYNGEE. The V gene lost 1 base and the J gene lost 1 base, with 13 bases spanning the gap. The CDR3 runs to 16 residues. This CDR3 is CASSVYSTGRTDTQYF. The CDR3 DNA is TGTGCCAGCAGCGTATATTCGACTGGCCGCACAGATACGCAGTATTTT.

This chain joins TRBV28 and TRBJ2-7; D is possibly TRBD1 (6 bases). The CDR3 extends over 14 amino acids. Germline V gives CDR1 MDHEN, CDR2 SYDVKM. V lost 4 bases to trimming and J lost 2 bases, with 12 bases between them. CDR3 sequence: CASSSPTGAYEQYF. CDR3 nucleotide sequence: TGTGCCAGCAGTTCCCCGACAGGAGCCTACGAGCAGTACTTC. The full variable domain, completed using reference TRBV28 and TRBJ2-7, is DVKVTQSSRYLVKRTGEKVFLECVQDMDHENMFWYRQDPGLGLRLIYFSYDVKMKEKGDIPEGYSVSREKKERFSLILESASTNQTSMYLCASSSPTGAYEQYFGPGTRLTVT.

This sequence joins TRBV5-1 and TRBJ2-4; 9 bases line up with TRBD1. J gave up 1 base and V 4 bases, and 6 bases lay outside the gene matches. Per the germline V gene, CDR1 is SGHRS and CDR2 is YFSETQ. The CDR3 covers 16 residues. Here the CDR3 DNA reads TGCGCCAGCAGCGTGGGGGACAGGGAGGCCAAAAACATTCAGTACTTC. This sequence encodes CASSVGDREAKNIQYF.

The DNA of the CDR3 is TGCGCCAGCAGCCAAGGGAGCGTAAATACAGATACGCAGTATTTT. It is translated as CASSQGSVNTDTQYF. The chain couples TRBV4-3 to TRBJ2-3; D not certain. Trimming left V 1 base short and J 3 bases short, with 11 bases between. Germline V gene lookup returns CDR1 LGHNA and CDR2 YSLEER. This CDR3 spans 15 amino acids.

The rearrangement uses TRBV19 and TRBJ2-1; TRBD2 might be the D (5 bases). The germline V and J ends were trimmed by 6 bases and 8 bases, with 23 bases remaining between them. Looked up from germline, CDR1 is LNHDA and CDR2 is SQIVND (reference sequence). CDR3 size: 16 residues. The CDR3 region is CASRHSGVTRIHEQFF. The CDR3 DNA reads TGTGCCAGTAGACACTCCGGGGTAACTAGAATTCATGAGCAGTTCTTC.

The V and J genes are TRBV4-1 and TRBJ1-5; D may be TRBD1 (5 bases). The CDR3 covers 17 residues. The germline CDR1 and CDR2 sequences are MGHRA and YSYEKL. V was trimmed by 0 bases and J by 0 bases, leaving 12 bases between them. Here the CDR3 reads CASSQEAGIYSNQPQHF. CDR3 bases: TGCGCCAGCAGCCAAGAGGCAGGGATTTATAGCAATCAGCCCCAGCATTTT.

J is TRBJ1-5 and V is TRBV25-1, with 7 bases matching TRBD1. The germline V gene encodes CDR1 MGHDK and CDR2 SYGVNS. This CDR3 is 14 amino acids long. The J segment lost 1 base and the V segment lost 6 bases, leaving 3 bases of the junction unmatched. Here the CDR3 reads CASSLTGSNQPQHF. The DNA for the CDR3 is TGTGCCAGCAGCCTGACAGGGAGCAATCAGCCCCAGCATTTT.

This clone occurred once. The rearrangement uses TRBV5-1 and TRBJ2-7; 9 bases align to TRBD1. The trim removed 7 bases at V and 2 bases at J, leaving 4 bases unmatched. Germline V gives CDR1 SGHRS, CDR2 YFSETQ. This CDR3 has 13 amino acids. Here the CDR3 reads CASPGTGTYEQYF. Written as DNA, the CDR3 is TGCGCCAGCCCCGGGACAGGGACCTACGAGCAGTACTTC.